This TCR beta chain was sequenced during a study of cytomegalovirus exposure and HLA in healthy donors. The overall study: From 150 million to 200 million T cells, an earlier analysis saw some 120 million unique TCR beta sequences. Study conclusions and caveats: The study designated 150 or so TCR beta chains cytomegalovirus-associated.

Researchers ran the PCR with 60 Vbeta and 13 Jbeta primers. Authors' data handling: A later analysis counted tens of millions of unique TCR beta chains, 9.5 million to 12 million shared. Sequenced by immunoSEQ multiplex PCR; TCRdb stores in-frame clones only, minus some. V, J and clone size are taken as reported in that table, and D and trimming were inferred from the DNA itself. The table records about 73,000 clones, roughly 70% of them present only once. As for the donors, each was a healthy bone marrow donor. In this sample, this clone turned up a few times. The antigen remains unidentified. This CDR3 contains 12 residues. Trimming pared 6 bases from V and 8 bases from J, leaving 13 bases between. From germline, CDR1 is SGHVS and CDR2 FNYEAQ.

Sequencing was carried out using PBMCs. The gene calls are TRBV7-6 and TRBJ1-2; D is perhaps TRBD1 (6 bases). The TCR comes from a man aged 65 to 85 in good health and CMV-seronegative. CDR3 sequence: CASRSTGEGYTF. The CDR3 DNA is TGTGCCAGCAGATCGACAGGCGAGGGCTACACCTTC.